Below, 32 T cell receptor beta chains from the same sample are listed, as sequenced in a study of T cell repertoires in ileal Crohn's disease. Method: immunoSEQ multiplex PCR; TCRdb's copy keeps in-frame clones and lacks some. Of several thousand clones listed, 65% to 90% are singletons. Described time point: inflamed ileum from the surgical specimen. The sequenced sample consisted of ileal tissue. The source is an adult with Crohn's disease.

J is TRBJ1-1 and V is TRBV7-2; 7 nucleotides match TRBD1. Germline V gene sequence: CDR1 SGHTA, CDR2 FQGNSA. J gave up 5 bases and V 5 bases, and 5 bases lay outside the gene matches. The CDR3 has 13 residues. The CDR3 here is CASSPQGETEAFF. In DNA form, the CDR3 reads TGTGCCAGCAGCCCTCAGGGGGAAACTGAAGCTTTCTTT.

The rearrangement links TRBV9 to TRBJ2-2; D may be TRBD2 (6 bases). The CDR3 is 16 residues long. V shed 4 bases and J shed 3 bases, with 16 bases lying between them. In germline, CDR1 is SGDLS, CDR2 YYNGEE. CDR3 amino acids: CASSPRLGWDTGELFF. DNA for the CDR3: TGTGCCAGCAGCCCAAGACTAGGATGGGACACCGGGGAGCTGTTTTTT.

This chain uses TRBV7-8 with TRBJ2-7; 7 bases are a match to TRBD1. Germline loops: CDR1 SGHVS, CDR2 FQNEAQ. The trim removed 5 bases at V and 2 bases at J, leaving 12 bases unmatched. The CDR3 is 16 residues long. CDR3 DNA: TGTGCCAGCAGCCCTACCTGGACAGGTAATGCCTACGAGCAGTACTTC. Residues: CASSPTWTGNAYEQYF.

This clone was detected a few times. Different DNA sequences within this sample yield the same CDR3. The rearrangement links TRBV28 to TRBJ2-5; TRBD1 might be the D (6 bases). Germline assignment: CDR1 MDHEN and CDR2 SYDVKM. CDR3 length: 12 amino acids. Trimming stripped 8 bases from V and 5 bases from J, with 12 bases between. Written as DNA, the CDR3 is TGTGCCAGCCGACAGGCCGGGGAGACCCAGTACTTC. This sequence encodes CASRQAGETQYF.

CDR3 in DNA: TGCGCCAGCAGCTCGGGCGGAGATACGCAGTATTTT. This gives the protein CASSSGGDTQYF. This chain links TRBV5-1 with TRBJ2-3; D is undetermined. V was trimmed by 3 bases and J by 5 bases, leaving 7 bases between them. From germline, CDR1 is SGHRS and CDR2 YFSETQ. The CDR3 totals 12 residues.

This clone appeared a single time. This CDR3 is CASSDLGAREKLFF. CDR3 nucleotide sequence: TGTGCCAGCAGTGACCTCGGGGCCAGGGAAAAACTGTTTTTT. This chain connects TRBV6-1 to TRBJ1-4, with D perhaps TRBD1 (5 bases). Germline-derived CDR1 and CDR2 are MNHNS and SASEGT. Trimming cost V 3 bases and J 8 bases, with 13 bases left between them. The CDR3 is 14 amino acids.

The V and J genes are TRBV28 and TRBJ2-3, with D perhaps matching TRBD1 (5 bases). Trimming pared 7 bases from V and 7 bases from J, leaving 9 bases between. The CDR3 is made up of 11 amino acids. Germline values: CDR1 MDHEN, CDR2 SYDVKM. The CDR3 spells CASTDRHTQYF. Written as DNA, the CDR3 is TGTGCCAGCACTGACAGACATACGCAGTATTTT.

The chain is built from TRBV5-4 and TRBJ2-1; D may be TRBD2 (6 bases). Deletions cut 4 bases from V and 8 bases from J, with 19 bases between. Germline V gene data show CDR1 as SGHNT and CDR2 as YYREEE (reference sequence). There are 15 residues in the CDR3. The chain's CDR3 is CASSPGLTQRDEQFF. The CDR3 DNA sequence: TGTGCCAGCAGCCCGGGACTCACCCAGAGGGATGAGCAGTTCTTC. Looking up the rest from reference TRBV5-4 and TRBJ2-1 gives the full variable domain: ETGVTQSPTHLIKTRGQQVTLRCSSQSGHNTVSWYQQALGQGPQFIFQYYREEENGRGNFPPRFSGLQFPNYSSELNVNALELDDSALYLCASSPGLTQRDEQFFGPGTRLTVL.

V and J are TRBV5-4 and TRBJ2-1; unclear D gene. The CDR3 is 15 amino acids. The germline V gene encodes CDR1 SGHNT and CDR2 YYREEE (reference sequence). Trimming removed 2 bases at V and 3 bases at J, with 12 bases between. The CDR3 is CASSLPGRGYNEQFF. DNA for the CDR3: TGTGCCAGCAGCTTACCGGGTCGCGGCTACAATGAGCAGTTCTTC.

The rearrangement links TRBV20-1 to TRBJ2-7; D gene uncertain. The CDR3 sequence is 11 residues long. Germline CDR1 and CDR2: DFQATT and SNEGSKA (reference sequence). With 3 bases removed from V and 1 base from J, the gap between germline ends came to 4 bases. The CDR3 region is CSARGSYEQYF. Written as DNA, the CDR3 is TGCAGTGCTAGGGGTTCCTACGAGCAGTACTTC.

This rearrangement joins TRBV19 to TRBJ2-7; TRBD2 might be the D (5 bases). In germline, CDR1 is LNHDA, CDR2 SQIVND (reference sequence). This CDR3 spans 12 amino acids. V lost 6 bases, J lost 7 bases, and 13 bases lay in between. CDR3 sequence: CASSRTGREQYF. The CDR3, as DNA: TGTGCCAGTAGCCGGACTGGTAGAGAGCAGTACTTC. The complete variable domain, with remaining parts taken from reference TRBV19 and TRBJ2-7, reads DGGITQSPKYLFRKEGQNVTLSCEQNLNHDAMYWYRQDPGQGLRLIYYSQIVNDFQKGDIAEGYSVSREKKESFPLTVTSAQKNPTAFYLCASSRTGREQYFGPGTRLTVT.

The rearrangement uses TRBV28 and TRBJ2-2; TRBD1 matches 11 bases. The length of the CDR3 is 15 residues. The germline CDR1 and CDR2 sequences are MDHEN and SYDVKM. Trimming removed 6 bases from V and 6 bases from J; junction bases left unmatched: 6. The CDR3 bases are TGTGCCAGCAGCCTCCCGGGACAGGGGGCCGGGGAGCTGTTTTTT. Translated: CASSLPGQGAGELFF.

The CDR3 region has the DNA TGCGCCAGCAGCTTCGGGGACTATGGCTACACCTTC. Protein: CASSFGDYGYTF. The V call is TRBV5-1, the J call TRBJ1-2; D gene uncertain. Germline CDR1 SGHRS, CDR2 YFSETQ. V lost 2 bases and J lost 3, with 5 bases in between. CDR3 length equals 12 residues.

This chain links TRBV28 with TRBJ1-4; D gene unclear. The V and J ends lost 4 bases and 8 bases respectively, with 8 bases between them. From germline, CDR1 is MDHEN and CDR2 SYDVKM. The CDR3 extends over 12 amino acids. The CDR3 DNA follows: TGTGCCAGCAGTTCCTCACAGGAAAAACTGTTTTTT. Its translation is CASSSSQEKLFF.

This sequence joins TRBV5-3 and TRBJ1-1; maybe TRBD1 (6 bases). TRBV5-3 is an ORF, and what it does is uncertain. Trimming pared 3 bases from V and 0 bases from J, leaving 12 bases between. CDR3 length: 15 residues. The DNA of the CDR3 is TGTGCCAGAAGCTGCAATCGACAGGTGAACACTGAAGCTTTCTTT. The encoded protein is CARSCNRQVNTEAFF.

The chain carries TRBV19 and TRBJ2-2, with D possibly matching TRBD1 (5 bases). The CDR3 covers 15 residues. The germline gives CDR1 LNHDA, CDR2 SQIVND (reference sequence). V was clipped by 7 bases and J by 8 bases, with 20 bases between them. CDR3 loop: CASNRWEGVKGELFF. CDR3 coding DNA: TGTGCCAGTAACCGGTGGGAAGGGGTAAAAGGGGAGCTGTTTTTT.

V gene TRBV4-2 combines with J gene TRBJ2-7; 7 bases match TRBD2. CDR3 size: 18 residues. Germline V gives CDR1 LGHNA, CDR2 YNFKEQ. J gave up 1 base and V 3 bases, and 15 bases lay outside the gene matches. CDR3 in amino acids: CASSQQTSPLDLSYEQYF. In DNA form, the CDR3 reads TGTGCCAGCAGCCAGCAGACTAGCCCCCTGGACTTATCCTACGAGCAGTACTTC.

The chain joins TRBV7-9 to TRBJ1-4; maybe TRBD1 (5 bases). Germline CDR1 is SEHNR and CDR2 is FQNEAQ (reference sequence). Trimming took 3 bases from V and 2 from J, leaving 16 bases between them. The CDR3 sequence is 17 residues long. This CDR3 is CASSFGGGRGTNEKLFF. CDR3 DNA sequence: TGTGCCAGCAGCTTCGGGGGAGGCCGGGGGACTAATGAAAAACTGTTTTTT. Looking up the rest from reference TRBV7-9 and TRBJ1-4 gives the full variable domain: DTGVSQNPRHKITKRGQNVTFRCDPISEHNRLYWYRQTLGQGPEFLTYFQNEAQLEKSRLLSDRFSAERPKGSFSTLEIQRTEQGDSAMYLCASSFGGGRGTNEKLFFGSGTQLSVL.

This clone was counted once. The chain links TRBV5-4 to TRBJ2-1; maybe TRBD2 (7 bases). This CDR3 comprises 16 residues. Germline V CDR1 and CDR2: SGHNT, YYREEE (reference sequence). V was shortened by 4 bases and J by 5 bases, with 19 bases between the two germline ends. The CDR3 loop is CASSQPRGGGHNEQFF. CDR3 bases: TGTGCCAGCAGCCAACCTAGGGGGGGCGGCCACAATGAGCAGTTCTTC.

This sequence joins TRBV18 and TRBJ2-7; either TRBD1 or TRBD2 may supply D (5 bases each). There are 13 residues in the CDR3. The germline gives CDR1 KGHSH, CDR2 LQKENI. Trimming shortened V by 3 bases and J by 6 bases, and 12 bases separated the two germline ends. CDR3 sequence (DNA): TGTGCCAGCTCACCTCTAGATGGGGGCGAGCAGTACTTC. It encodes CASSPLDGGEQYF.

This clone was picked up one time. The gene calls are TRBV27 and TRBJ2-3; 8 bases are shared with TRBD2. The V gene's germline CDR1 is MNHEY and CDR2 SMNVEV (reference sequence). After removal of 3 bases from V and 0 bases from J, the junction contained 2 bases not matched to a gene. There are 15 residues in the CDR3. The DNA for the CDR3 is TGTGCCAGCAGTTTCCGGGGGGGTAGCACAGATACGCAGTATTTT. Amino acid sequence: CASSFRGGSTDTQYF.

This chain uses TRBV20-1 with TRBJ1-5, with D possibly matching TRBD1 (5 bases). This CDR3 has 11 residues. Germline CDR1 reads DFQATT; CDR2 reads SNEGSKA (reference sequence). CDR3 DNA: TGCGCTGGAGGGGTTTTGCAGCCCCAGCATTTT. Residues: CAGGVLQPQHF.

CDR3 region: CASSLGIDRENQPQHF. CDR3 bases: TGTGCCAGCAGCCTGGGAATCGACAGGGAAAATCAGCCCCAGCATTTT. This rearrangement joins TRBV14 to TRBJ1-5; TRBD1 matches at 7 bases. From germline, CDR1 is SGHDN and CDR2 FVKESK. V lost 4 bases to trimming and J lost 4 bases; unmatched junction nucleotides: 10. There are 16 residues in the CDR3. Supplemented by reference TRBV14 and TRBJ1-5, the full variable domain reads EAGVTQFPSHSVIEKGQTVTLRCDPISGHDNLYWYRRVMGKEIKFLLHFVKESKQDESGMPNNRFLAERTGGTYSTLKVQPAELEDSGVYFCASSLGIDRENQPQHFGDGTRLSIL.

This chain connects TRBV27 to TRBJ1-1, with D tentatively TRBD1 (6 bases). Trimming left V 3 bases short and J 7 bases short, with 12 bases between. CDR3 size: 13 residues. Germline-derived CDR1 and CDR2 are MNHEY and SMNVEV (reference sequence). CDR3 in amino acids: CASSLTGGFEAFF. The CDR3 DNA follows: TGTGCCAGCAGTTTGACAGGCGGTTTTGAAGCTTTCTTT.

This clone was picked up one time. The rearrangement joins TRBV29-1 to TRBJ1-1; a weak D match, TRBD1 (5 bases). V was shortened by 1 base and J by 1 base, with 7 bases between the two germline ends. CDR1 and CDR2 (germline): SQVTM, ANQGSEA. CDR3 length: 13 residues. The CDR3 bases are TGCAGCGTTGAAGCAGGGACGAACACTGAAGCTTTCTTT. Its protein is CSVEAGTNTEAFF.

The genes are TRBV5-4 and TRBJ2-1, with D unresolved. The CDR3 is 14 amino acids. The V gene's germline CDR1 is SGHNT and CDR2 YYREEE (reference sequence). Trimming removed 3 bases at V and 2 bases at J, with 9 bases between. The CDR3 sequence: CASSSRLAYNEQFF. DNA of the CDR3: TGTGCCAGCAGCTCCAGGCTAGCCTACAATGAGCAGTTCTTC. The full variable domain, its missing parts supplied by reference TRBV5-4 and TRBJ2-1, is ETGVTQSPTHLIKTRGQQVTLRCSSQSGHNTVSWYQQALGQGPQFIFQYYREEENGRGNFPPRFSGLQFPNYSSELNVNALELDDSALYLCASSSRLAYNEQFFGPGTRLTVL.

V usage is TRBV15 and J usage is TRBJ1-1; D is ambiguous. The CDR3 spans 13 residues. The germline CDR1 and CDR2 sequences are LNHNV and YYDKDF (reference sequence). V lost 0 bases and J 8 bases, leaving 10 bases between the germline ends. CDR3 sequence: CATSRDPAEEAFF. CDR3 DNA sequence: TGTGCCACCAGCAGAGATCCGGCAGAAGAAGCTTTCTTT. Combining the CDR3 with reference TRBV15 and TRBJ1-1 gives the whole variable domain DAMVIQNPRYQVTQFGKPVTLSCSQTLNHNVMYWYQQKSSQAPKLLFHYYDKDFNNEADTPDNFQSRRPNTSFCFLDIRSPGLGDTAMYLCATSRDPAEEAFFGQGTRLTVV.

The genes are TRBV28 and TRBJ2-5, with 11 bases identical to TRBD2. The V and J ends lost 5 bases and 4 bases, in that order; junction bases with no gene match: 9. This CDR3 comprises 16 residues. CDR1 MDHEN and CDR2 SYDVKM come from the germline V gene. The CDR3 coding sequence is TGTGCCAGCAGTACTAGGACTAGCGGGTGGTCAGAGACCCAGTACTTC. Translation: CASSTRTSGWSETQYF.

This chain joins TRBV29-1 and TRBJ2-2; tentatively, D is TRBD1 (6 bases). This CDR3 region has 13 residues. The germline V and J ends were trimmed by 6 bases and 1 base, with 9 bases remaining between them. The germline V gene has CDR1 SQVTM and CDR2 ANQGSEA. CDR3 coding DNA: TGCAGCGTGTCGACAGGGAACACCGGGGAGCTGTTTTTT. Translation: CSVSTGNTGELFF.

CDR3 region: CASSQYGGGNQPQHF. The CDR3 DNA follows: TGTGCCAGTAGTCAGTATGGGGGAGGCAATCAGCCCCAGCATTTT. The chain links TRBV19 to TRBJ1-5, with TRBD1 as a possible D gene (5 bases). Trimming took off 5 bases at V and 2 bases at J, with 13 bases between the two ends. Germline V CDR1 and CDR2: LNHDA, SQIVND (reference sequence). This CDR3 has 15 residues.

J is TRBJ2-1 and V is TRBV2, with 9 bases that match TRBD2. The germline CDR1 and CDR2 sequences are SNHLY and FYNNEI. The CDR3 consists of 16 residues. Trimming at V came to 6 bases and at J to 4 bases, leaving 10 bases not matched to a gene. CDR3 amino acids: CASRTPSGGSYNEQFF. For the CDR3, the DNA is TGTGCCAGCAGGACCCCAAGCGGGGGGTCTTACAATGAGCAGTTCTTC.

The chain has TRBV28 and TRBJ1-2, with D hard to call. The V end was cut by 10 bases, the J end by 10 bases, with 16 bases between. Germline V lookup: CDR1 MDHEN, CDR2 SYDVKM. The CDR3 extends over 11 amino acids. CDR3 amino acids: CATRGGPPYTF. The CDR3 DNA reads TGTGCCACCCGGGGAGGACCCCCCTACACCTTC.